This T cell receptor (beta chain) was identified during a study of OX40 agonist ivuxolimab in advanced cancers. Germline V gene lookup returns CDR1 SGHTA and CDR2 FQGNSA. The CDR3 runs to 16 residues. J was trimmed by 2 bases and V by 4 bases; bases with no gene match: 6. Clones were read by immunoSEQ multiplex PCR, and TCRdb kept only the in-frame ones, dropping some. The repertoire holds tens of thousands of clones, with about 88% as singletons. The sample consisted of CD4+ or CD8+ T cells sorted from blood, taken in a trial of the OX40 agonist ivuxolimab. The sequence derives from an adult with an advanced solid tumor such as melanoma, head and neck, liver or kidney cancer. This chain links TRBV7-2 with TRBJ2-1; 9 bases agree with TRBD2. The CDR3 reads CASSSPAGGPYNEQFF. CDR3 nucleotide sequence: TGTGCCAGCAGCTCCCCCGCGGGGGGGCCCTACAATGAGCAGTTCTTC.